A single T cell receptor beta chain is shown here with its context. The antigen remains undetermined. This record belongs to a study of CD8 T cells in Susac syndrome. Study-wide points: Total CD8+ and CD8+ TEMRA repertoires contained fewer than 20 and five Susac-specific public clones, respectively.

Roughly 0.5 to 1 ug RNA was reverse transcribed with random hexamers. Across 54 Vbeta and 13 Jbeta, immunoSEQ multiplex PCR amplified TCR beta CDR3. TCRdb reprocessed the immunoSEQ multiplex PCR reads via MiXCR and lists one record per CDR3 protein. The sample yields tens of thousands of distinct CDR3 sequences, approximately 93% seen once. Germline loops: CDR1 SEHNR, CDR2 FQNEAQ (reference sequence). CDR3 length: 14 residues. Trimming stripped 3 bases from V and 4 bases from J, with 9 bases between. Negative magnetic isolation gave CD8+ and CD4+ cells; FACS enriched CD8+ TEMRA. This rearrangement joins TRBV7-9 to TRBJ2-2; D remains ambiguous. The sequencing sample was made of CD8+ T cells from PBMCs. The TCR sequence derives from a human donor with Susac syndrome. Here the CDR3 DNA reads TGTGCCAGCAGCTTGGCCGGGCGCACCGGGGAGCTGTTTTTT. It encodes CASSLAGRTGELFF.